These T cell receptor beta chains were read from a single sample in a study of blood T cell repertoires in COVID-19. Produced via immunoSEQ multiplex PCR; TCRdb's table is partial and in-frame only. The repertoire holds fewer than 400,000 clones, just under 90% seen once, with 1.7% in the top ten. The sample comprised PBMCs or T cells enriched from blood (not recorded which). These receptor sequences come from a woman in her thirties who had recovered from COVID-19. The CDR3 runs from the conserved cysteine through the conserved F or W. The D gene is left open where the match is weak. Clone size, where shown, is once, few, many, or a class for clones that have expanded.

DNA | CDR3 | size | J | V | D
TGTGCCAGCAGCCCCCAGGCGGGAGGGGGCACCGGGGAGCTGTTTTTT | CASSPQAGGGTGELFF | NA | TRBJ2-2 | TRBV2 | TRBD2
TGTGCCAGCAGTTATCTGCGAGTCGGGGAGCTGTTTTTT | CASSYLRVGELFF | NA | TRBJ2-2 | TRBV6-2/TRBV6-3 | NA
TGTGCCAGCAGCCCCGACAGAATCAATCAGCCCCAGCATTTT | CASSPDRINQPQHF | NA | TRBJ1-5 | TRBV7-8 | NA
TGCGCCAGCAGTGAGGGAGGGCGTCAGCCCCAGCATTTT | CASSEGGRQPQHF | NA | TRBJ1-5 | TRBV10-2 | NA
TGTGCCAGCAGCTTTGGACAGGGGGAATACAATGAGCAGTTCTTC | CASSFGQGEYNEQFF | NA | TRBJ2-1 | TRBV7-2 | TRBD1
TGTGCCAGCAGCAGAGACAGGGGATGGACCGGGGAGCTGTTTTTT | CASSRDRGWTGELFF | NA | TRBJ2-2 | TRBV7-9 | TRBD1
TGTGCCTGGAGTGAAGGGGCGGAAAAACTGTTTTTT | CAWSEGAEKLFF | NA | TRBJ1-4 | TRBV30 | NA
TGTGCCACCAGCAGAGCGGTGTACAATGAGCAGTTCTTC | CATSRAVYNEQFF | NA | TRBJ2-1 | TRBV15 | NA
TGTGCCTGGAGTATCGGCGGAAACACTGAAGCTTTCTTT | CAWSIGGNTEAFF | once | TRBJ1-1 | TRBV30 | NA
TGTGCCAGTAGTATGGGCGTATTCAGCTCTGGAAACACCATATATTTT | CASSMGVFSSGNTIYF | NA | TRBJ1-3 | TRBV19 | NA
TGTGCCAGTAGCCCTCAGATTTCCGCTGAAGCTTTCTTT | CASSPQISAEAFF | NA | TRBJ1-1 | TRBV19 | NA
TGTGCCAGCAGTTACTTACAGGGGAACACTGAAGCTTTCTTT | CASSYLQGNTEAFF | NA | TRBJ1-1 | TRBV6-5 | NA
TGTGCCAGCAGCAAAGCGCTTGGGAGGGGACCCTACGAGCAGTACTTC | CASSKALGRGPYEQYF | NA | TRBJ2-7 | TRBV21-1 | NA
TGTGCCAGCAACAGAGGACAGAGCCTACTCAGCAATCAGCCCCAGCATTTT | CASNRGQSLLSNQPQHF | NA | TRBJ1-5 | TRBV2 | NA
TGTGCCAGCAGCTTAACCGGGGGAGCCAACTATGGCTACACCTTC | CASSLTGGANYGYTF | NA | TRBJ1-2 | TRBV7-3 | NA
TGCGCCAGCAGCCAAGATCCGCTACAGCCCCAGCATTTT | CASSQDPLQPQHF | once | TRBJ1-5 | TRBV4-3 | NA
TGTGCCAGCAATACCGACAGTAAAGAGACCCAGTACTTC | CASNTDSKETQYF | NA | TRBJ2-5 | TRBV12-3/TRBV12-4 | NA
TGTGCCAGCAGTTACACGGACGGGACCTACGAGCAGTACTTC | CASSYTDGTYEQYF | NA | TRBJ2-7 | TRBV6-2/TRBV6-3 | NA
TGCAGCGTTATAAGGGGTGGAGTCAAAAACATTCAGTACTTC | CSVIRGGVKNIQYF | NA | TRBJ2-4 | TRBV29-1 | NA
TGTGCCAGCAGCTTGACAGGGGGTTTGTACAATGAGCAGTTCTTC | CASSLTGGLYNEQFF | NA | TRBJ2-1 | TRBV7-6 | TRBD1
TGTGCCACCTTCGGGGGGCCCTACGAGCAGTACTTC | CATFGGPYEQYF | NA | TRBJ2-7 | TRBV28 | NA
TGTGCCAGCACCAAGCTCAGTCGGGGAATAGCTTTCTTT | CASTKLSRGIAFF | NA | TRBJ1-1 | TRBV3-1/TRBV3-2 | NA
TGCGCCAGCAGCGTGGGACAGGGGGCTGGACAGCCCCAGCATTTT | CASSVGQGAGQPQHF | NA | TRBJ1-5 | TRBV5-1 | TRBD1
TGCGCCAGCAGCCAGGGGGGTGGTGGGAATCAGCCCCAGCATTTT | CASSQGGGGNQPQHF | NA | TRBJ1-5 | TRBV4-1 | NA
TGTGCCAGCAGTTTCGGCAGGGCGGCTGGCTACACCTTC | CASSFGRAAGYTF | NA | TRBJ1-2 | TRBV12-3/TRBV12-4 | NA
TGTGCCAGCAGACTCTCAGGGGGACGCAATCAGCCCCAGCATTTT | CASRLSGGRNQPQHF | NA | TRBJ1-5 | TRBV2 | TRBD1
TGTGCCAGTAGTATAGCGACCGGGGTCGAGTACGAGCAGTACTTC | CASSIATGVEYEQYF | NA | TRBJ2-7 | TRBV19 | NA
TGTGCCAGCAGCGTAGCGGGACAGGGAGGCACAGATACGCAGTATTTT | CASSVAGQGGTDTQYF | NA | TRBJ2-3 | TRBV9 | TRBD1
TGTGCCAGCAGCCAAGAATCGGACAGGGCCTACGAGCAGTACTTC | CASSQESDRAYEQYF | NA | TRBJ2-7 | TRBV4-2 | TRBD1
TGTGCCAGCAGTTACGCGGGTTTCACAGATACGCAGTATTTT | CASSYAGFTDTQYF | NA | TRBJ2-3 | TRBV6-5 | NA
TGTGCCAGCAGCCAAGAAGCCTTCTCGAACACTGAAGCTTTCTTT | CASSQEAFSNTEAFF | NA | TRBJ1-1 | TRBV4-2 | NA
TGCAGCGTTTCTGACAGGGGGCTCACAGATACGCAGTATTTT | CSVSDRGLTDTQYF | NA | TRBJ2-3 | TRBV29-1 | TRBD1
TGTGCCATCAGTTGGCAGGTTTTAGGCACAGATACGCAGTATTTT | CAISWQVLGTDTQYF | NA | TRBJ2-3 | TRBV10-3 | NA
TGTGCCAGCAGCCAAAGGGCCTCGGGGACTAGCGGGGTCTACGAGCAGTACTTC | CASSQRASGTSGVYEQYF | NA | TRBJ2-7 | TRBV3-1/TRBV3-2 | TRBD2
TGTGCCAGCGGACCCAATCGGGGAACTTATAATTCACCCCTCCACTTT | CASGPNRGTYNSPLHF | NA | TRBJ1-6 | TRBV28 | NA
TGTGCCACCAGCCGAAGCCCGCGACTAGCGGGAGATGCCTACGAGCAGTACTTC | CATSRSPRLAGDAYEQYF | NA | TRBJ2-7 | TRBV15 | TRBD2
TGTGCCAGCAGCCGAGACAGATTAGTCTATAATTCACCCCTCCACTTT | CASSRDRLVYNSPLHF | NA | TRBJ1-6 | TRBV7-8 | NA
TGCAGCGTTGAAGAGACAGGGGATTGGTACACTGAAGCTTTCTTT | CSVEETGDWYTEAFF | NA | TRBJ1-1 | TRBV29-1 | TRBD1
TGTGCCAGCAGCAACAGGGTTTGGAATTCACCCCTCCACTTT | CASSNRVWNSPLHF | NA | TRBJ1-6 | TRBV7-2 | NA
TGTGCCACCAGAGTAGACAGGACAACTAATGAAAAACTGTTTTTT | CATRVDRTTNEKLFF | NA | TRBJ1-4 | TRBV15 | NA
TGTGCCAGCAGCTCGGAGATTTACAATGAGCAGTTCTTC | CASSSEIYNEQFF | NA | TRBJ2-1 | TRBV11-2 | NA
TGTGCCAGCAGTGGGCGGGAAACTGAAGCTTTCTTT | CASSGRETEAFF | NA | TRBJ1-1 | TRBV2 | NA
TGCGCCAGCAGTCAATCGACGGACAGATGCCTCACAGATACGCAGTATTTT | CASSQSTDRCLTDTQYF | NA | TRBJ2-3 | TRBV23-1 | NA